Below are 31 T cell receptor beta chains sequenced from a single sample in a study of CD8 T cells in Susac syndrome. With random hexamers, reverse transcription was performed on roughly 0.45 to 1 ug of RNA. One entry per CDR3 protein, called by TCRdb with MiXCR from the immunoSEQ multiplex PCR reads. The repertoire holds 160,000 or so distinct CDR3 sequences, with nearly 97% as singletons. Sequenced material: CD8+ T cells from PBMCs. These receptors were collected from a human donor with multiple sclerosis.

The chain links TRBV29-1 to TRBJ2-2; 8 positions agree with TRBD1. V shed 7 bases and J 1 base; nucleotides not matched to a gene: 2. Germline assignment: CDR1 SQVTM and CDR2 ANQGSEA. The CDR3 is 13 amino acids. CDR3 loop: CSGGTGNTGELFF. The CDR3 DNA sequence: TGCAGCGGGGGGACAGGGAACACCGGGGAGCTGTTTTTT.

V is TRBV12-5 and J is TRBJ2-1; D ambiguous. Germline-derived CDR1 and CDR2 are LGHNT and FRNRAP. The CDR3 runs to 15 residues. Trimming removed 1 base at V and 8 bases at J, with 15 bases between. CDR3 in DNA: TGTGCTAGTGGTTTGGGGAACTTTGGCGAAGATGAGCAGTTCTTC. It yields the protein CASGLGNFGEDEQFF.

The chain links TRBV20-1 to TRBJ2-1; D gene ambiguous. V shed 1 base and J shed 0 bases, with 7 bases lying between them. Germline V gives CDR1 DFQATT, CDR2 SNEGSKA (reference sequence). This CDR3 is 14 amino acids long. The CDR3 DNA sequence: TGCAGTGCTAGAGGGGAAAGCTCCTACAATGAGCAGTTCTTC. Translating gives CSARGESSYNEQFF.

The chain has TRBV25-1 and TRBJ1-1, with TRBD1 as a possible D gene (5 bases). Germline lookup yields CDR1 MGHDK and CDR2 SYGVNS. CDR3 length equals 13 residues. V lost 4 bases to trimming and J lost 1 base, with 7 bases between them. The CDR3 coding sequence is TGTGCCAGCAGTGTGGGGGAGAACACTGAAGCTTTCTTT. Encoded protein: CASSVGENTEAFF.

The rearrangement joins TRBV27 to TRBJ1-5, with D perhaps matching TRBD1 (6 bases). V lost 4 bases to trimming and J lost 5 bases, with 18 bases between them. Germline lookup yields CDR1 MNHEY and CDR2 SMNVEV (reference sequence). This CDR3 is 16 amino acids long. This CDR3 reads CASSSRDRSLDQPQHF. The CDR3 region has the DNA TGTGCCAGCAGTTCTAGAGACAGGTCGTTGGATCAGCCCCAGCATTTT.

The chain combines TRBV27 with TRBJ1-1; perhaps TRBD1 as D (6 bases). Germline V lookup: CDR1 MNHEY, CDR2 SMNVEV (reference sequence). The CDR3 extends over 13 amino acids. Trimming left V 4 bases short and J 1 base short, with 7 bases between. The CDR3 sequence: CASSWDTNTEAFF. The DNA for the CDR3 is TGTGCCAGCAGTTGGGACACGAACACTGAAGCTTTCTTT.

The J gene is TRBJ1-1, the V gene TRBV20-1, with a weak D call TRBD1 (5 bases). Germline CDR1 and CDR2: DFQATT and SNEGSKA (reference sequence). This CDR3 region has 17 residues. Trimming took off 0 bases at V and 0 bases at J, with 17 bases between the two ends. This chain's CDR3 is CSARDVGAGYVNTEAFF. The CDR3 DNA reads TGCAGTGCTAGAGATGTAGGGGCGGGTTATGTGAACACTGAAGCTTTCTTT.

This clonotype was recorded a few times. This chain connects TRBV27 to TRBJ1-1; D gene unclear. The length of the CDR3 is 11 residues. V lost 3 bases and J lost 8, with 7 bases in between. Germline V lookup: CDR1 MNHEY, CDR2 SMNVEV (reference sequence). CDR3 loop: CASSFGAEAFF. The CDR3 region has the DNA TGTGCCAGCAGTTTCGGTGCCGAAGCTTTCTTT.

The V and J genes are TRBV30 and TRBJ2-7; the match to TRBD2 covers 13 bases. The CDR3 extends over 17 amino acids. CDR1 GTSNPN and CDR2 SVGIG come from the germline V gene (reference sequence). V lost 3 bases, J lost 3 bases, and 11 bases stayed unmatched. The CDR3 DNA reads TGTGCCTGGAGGGAATCCGGACTAGCGGGGGACTACTACGAGCAGTACTTC. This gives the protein CAWRESGLAGDYYEQYF.

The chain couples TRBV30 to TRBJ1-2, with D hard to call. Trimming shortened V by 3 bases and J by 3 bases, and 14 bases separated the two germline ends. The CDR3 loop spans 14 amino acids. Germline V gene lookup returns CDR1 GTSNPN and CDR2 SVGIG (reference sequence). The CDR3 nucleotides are TGTGCCTGGAGCCCGGTCAGCGGCTACTATGGCTACACCTTC. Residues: CAWSPVSGYYGYTF.

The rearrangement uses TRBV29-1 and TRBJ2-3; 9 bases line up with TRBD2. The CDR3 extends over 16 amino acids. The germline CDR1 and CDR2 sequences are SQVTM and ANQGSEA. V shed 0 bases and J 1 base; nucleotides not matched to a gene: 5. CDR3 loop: CSVEDNGGGGTDTQYF. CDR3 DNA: TGCAGCGTTGAAGATAATGGCGGGGGGGGCACAGATACGCAGTATTTT.

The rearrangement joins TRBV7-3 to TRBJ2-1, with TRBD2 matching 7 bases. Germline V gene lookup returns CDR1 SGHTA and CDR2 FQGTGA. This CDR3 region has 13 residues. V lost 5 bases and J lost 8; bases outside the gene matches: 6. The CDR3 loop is CASSPTGGDEQFF. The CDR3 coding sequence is TGTGCCAGCAGCCCAACGGGGGGTGATGAGCAGTTCTTC.

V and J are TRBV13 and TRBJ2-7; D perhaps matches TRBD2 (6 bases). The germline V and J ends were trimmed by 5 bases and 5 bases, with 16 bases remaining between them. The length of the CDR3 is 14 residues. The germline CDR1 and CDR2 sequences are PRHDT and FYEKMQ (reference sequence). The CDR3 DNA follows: TGTGCCAGCAGCCTGGGGCGGGGCGGGGACGAGCAGTACTTC. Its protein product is CASSLGRGGDEQYF.

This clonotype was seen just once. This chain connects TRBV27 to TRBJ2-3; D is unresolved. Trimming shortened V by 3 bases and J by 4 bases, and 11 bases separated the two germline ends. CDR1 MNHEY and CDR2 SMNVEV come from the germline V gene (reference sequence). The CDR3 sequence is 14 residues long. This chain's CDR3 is CASSLYPSADTQYF. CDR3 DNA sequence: TGTGCCAGCAGTTTGTATCCTTCGGCAGATACGCAGTATTTT.

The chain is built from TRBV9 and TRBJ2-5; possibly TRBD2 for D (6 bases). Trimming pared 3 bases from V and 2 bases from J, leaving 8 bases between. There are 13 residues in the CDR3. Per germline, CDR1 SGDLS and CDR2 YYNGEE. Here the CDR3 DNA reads TGTGCCAGCAGCGGCGGGGAACAAGAGACCCAGTACTTC. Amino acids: CASSGGEQETQYF.

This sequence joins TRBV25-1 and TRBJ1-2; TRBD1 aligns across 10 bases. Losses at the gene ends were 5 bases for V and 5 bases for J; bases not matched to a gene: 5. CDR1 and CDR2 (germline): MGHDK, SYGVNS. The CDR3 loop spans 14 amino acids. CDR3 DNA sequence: TGTGCCAGCAGTATGGGACAGGGGTTGTATGGCTACACCTTC. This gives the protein CASSMGQGLYGYTF.

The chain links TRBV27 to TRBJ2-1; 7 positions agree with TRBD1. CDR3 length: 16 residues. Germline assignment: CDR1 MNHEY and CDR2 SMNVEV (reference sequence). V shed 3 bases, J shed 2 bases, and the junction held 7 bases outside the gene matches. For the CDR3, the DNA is TGTGCCAGCAGTTTGTATGGGACAGACCCCTACAATGAGCAGTTCTTC. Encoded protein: CASSLYGTDPYNEQFF.

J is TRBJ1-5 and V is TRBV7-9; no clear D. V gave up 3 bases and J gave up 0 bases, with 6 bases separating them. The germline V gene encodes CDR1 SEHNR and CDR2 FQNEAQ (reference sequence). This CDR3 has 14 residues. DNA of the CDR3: TGTGCCAGCAGCTTTCCCGATAGCAATCAGCCCCAGCATTTT. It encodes CASSFPDSNQPQHF. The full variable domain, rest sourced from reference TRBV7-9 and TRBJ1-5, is DTGVSQNPRHKITKRGQNVTFRCDPISEHNRLYWYRQTLGQGPEFLTYFQNEAQLEKSRLLSDRFSAERPKGSFSTLEIQRTEQGDSAMYLCASSFPDSNQPQHFGDGTRLSIL.

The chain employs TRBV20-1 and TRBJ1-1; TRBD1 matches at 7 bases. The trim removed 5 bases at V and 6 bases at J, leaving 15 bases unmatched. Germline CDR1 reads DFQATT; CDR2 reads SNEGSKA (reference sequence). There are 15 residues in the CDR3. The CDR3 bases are TGCAGTGCTCGGCCTAGGGGGCGAAGATTCGCTGAAGCTTTCTTT. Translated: CSARPRGRRFAEAFF.

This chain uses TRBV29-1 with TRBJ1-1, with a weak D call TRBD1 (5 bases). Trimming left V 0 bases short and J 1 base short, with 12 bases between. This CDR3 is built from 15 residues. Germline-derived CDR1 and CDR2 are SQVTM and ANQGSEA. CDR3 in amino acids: CSVEDPGRENTEAFF. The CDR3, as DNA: TGCAGCGTTGAAGATCCGGGCAGGGAGAACACTGAAGCTTTCTTT.

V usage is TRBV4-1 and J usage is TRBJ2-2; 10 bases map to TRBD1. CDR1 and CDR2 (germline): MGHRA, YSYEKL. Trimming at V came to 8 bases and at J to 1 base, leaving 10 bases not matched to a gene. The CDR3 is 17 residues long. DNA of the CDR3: TGCGCCAGCGGCCCGGGACAGGGGCCTTTGAACACCGGGGAGCTGTTTTTT. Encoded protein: CASGPGQGPLNTGELFF.

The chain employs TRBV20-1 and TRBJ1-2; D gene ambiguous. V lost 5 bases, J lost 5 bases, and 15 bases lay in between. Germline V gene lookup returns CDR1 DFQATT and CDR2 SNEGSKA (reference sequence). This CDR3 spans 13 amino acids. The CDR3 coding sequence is TGCAGTGCTGACACCGGGGAGGAATATGGCTACACCTTC. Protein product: CSADTGEEYGYTF.

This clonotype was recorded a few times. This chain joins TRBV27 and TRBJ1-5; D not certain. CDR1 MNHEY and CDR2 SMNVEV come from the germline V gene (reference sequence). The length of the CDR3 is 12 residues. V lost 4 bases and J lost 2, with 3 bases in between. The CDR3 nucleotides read TGTGCCAGCAGTTGGGGCAATCAGCCCCAGCATTTT. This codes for CASSWGNQPQHF.

DNA of the CDR3: TGCAGCGTTGATATCGTAGCCCGCGGCCAGTACTTC. The encoded protein is CSVDIVARGQYF. The chain combines TRBV29-1 with TRBJ2-5; D call uncertain. V was cut by 3 bases and J by 10 bases, with 15 bases left in between. Germline V CDR1 and CDR2: SQVTM, ANQGSEA. The CDR3 is 12 residues long. Together with reference TRBV29-1 and TRBJ2-5, the CDR3 gives the full variable domain: SAVISQKPSRDICQRGTSLTIQCQVDSQVTMMFWYRQQPGQSLTLIATANQGSEATYESGFVIDKFPISRPNLTFSTLTVSNMSPEDSSIYLCSVDIVARGQYFGPGTRLLVL.

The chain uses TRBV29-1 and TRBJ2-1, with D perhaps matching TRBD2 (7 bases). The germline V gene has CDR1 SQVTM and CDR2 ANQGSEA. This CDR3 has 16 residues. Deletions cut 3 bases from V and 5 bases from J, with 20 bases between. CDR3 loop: CSVEGTEGGADNEQFF. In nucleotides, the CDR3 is TGCAGCGTTGAGGGAACCGAAGGGGGGGCTGACAATGAGCAGTTCTTC.

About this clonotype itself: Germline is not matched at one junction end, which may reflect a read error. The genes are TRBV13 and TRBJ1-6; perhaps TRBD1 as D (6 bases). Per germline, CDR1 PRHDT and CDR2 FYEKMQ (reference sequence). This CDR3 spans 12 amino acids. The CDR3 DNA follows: TGTGCCAGCAGCACCGGACAGACACCCCTCCATTTT. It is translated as CASSTGQTPLHF.

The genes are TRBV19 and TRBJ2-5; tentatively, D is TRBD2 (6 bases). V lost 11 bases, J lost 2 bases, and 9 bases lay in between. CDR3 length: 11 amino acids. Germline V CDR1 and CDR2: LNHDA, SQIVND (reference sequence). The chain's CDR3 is CACAGQETQYF. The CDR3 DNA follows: TGTGCCTGCGCGGGACAAGAGACCCAGTACTTC.

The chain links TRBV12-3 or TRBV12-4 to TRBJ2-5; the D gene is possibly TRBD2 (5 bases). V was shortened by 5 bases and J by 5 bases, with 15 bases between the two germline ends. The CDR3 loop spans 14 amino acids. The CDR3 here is CASSPPEDPETQYF. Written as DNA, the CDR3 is TGTGCCAGCAGTCCCCCGGAGGATCCGGAGACCCAGTACTTC.

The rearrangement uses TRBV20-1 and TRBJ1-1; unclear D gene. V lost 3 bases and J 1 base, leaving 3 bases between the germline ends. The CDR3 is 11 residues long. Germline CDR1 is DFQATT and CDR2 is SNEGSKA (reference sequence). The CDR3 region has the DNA TGCAGTGCTAGGGAGAACACTGAAGCTTTCTTT. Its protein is CSARENTEAFF.

The CDR3 coding sequence is TGTGCCTGGAGTGTTGCGAGGGGGCACTCCTACGAGCAGTACTTC. Its translation is CAWSVARGHSYEQYF. The chain recombines TRBV30 with TRBJ2-7; 7 bases are a match to TRBD1. The CDR3 has 15 residues. Germline V gene data show CDR1 as GTSNPN and CDR2 as SVGIG (reference sequence). The V segment lost 0 bases and the J segment 0 bases; nucleotides outside the gene matches: 5.

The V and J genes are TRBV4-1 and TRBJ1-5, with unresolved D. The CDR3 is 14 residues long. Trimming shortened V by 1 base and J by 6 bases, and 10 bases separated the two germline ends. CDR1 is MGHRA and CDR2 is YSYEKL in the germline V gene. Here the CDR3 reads CASSQVGGFQPQHF. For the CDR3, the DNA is TGCGCCAGCAGCCAAGTCGGCGGGTTTCAGCCCCAGCATTTT.